A single TCR beta chain is shown here with its context. Its antigen is still unknown. This entry belongs to a study of shared clonotypes between healthy human individuals. Overall study context: Researchers drew samples from two women and a few men aged 18 to 49.

CD45RO-negative cells were positively selected for CCR7, leaving out terminally differentiated effector memory CD45RA+ cells. Data came from immunoSEQ multiplex PCR; TCRdb stores just in-frame clones and leaves some out. The profile covers about 2.1 million clones, with roughly 95% appearing a single time and over 1.5% taken by the ten largest. With V trimmed by 3 bases and J by 1 base, 2 bases remained unmatched. The CDR3 has 15 residues. Germline V gene lookup returns CDR1 LNHDA and CDR2 SQIVND (reference sequence). The study's findings and limits: Large depth notwithstanding, sorted-subset sequencing proved incomplete by rarefaction. Sample collection involved blood only; tissue repertoires are likely different.

The chain joins TRBV19 to TRBJ2-3; TRBD2 matches at 9 bases. The clonotype comes from a man aged 18-30 years in good health. Some clones in this sample may be carry-over from other donors' samples. Sequenced sample: naive CD8+ T cells from PBMCs. CDR3 coding DNA: TGTGCCAGTAGTATGAGGACTAGCGGCACAGATACGCAGTATTTT. Encoded protein: CASSMRTSGTDTQYF.